The rows below give T cell receptor beta chains drawn from one sample of a study of CD8+CD57+ T cells in acquired aplastic anemia. In TCRdb, the reads were re-called with MiXCR into one record per CDR3 protein. The sample lists approximately 380,000 distinct CDR3 sequences, around 68% occurring once. The sequencing sample was made of sorted CD4+, CD8+, or CD8+CD57+ T cells (not recorded which) from PBMCs. The receptors originated from a human donor in good health, serving as a control. CDR3s include the opening cysteine and the closing phenylalanine or tryptophan. Fields, in order: CDR3 DNA, CDR3 protein, J gene, D gene, clone size, V gene. The D gene is left open where the match is weak. Some rows mark clone size as missing; the rest say once, few, many or name a class of expanded clone.

DNA: TGTGCCAGCAGTTCTCGGAACAGGGGCCGAAGTGCCCCTTTCTTT; CDR3: CASSSRNRGRSAPFF; J: TRBJ1-5; D: TRBD1; size: .; V: TRBV7-8
DNA: TGCAGTGCTAGGGGAGACAACACCGGGGAGCTGTTTTTT; CDR3: CSARGDNTGELFF; J: TRBJ2-2; D: .; size: many; V: TRBV20-1
DNA: TGCGCCAGCAGCCTGGGAGCGGGGGGGCGTTCTTCACCCCTCCACTTT; CDR3: CASSLGAGGRSSPLHF; J: TRBJ1-6; D: .; size: .; V: TRBV4-3
DNA: TGCGCCAGCAGCCCCCAGCAGAACAGCAATCAGCCCCAGCATTTT; CDR3: CASSPQQNSNQPQHF; J: TRBJ1-5; D: .; size: many; V: TRBV4-3
DNA: TGTGCCAGCAGCCGGCAGGGTGGTATCACCGGGGAGTATAATTCACCCCTCCACTTT; CDR3: CASSRQGGITGEYNSPLHF; J: TRBJ1-6; D: .; size: .; V: TRBV2
DNA: TGTGCCAGCAGTATCCAGGCAACTAATTCACCCCTCCACTTT; CDR3: CASSIQATNSPLHF; J: TRBJ1-6; D: .; size: .; V: TRBV19
DNA: TGTGCCAGCAGTTCCAAGACAGGGTGGGGTGGCTACACCTTC; CDR3: CASSSKTGWGGYTF; J: TRBJ1-2; D: TRBD1; size: .; V: TRBV6-5
DNA: TGTGCCAGCAGCCCGGGACACGGTTACGAGCAGTACTTGTTTTTT; CDR3: CASSPGHGYEQYLFF; J: TRBJ2-2; D: .; size: .; V: TRBV9
DNA: TGTGCCAGCAGTTTGGACAGGGGAGACACCGGGGAGCTGTTTTTT; CDR3: CASSLDRGDTGELFF; J: TRBJ2-2; D: TRBD1; size: many; V: TRBV12-3/TRBV12-4
DNA: TGTGCCTGGAACGGACAGCAGAACACTGAAGCTTTCTTT; CDR3: CAWNGQQNTEAFF; J: TRBJ1-1; D: .; size: many; V: TRBV30
DNA: TGTGCCAGCAGCGTAGAGGGGAGCTCTGGAAACACCATATATTTT; CDR3: CASSVEGSSGNTIYF; J: TRBJ1-3; D: .; size: .; V: TRBV9
DNA: TGTGCCAGCAAAAAGGCCACGAACACTGAAGCTTTCTTT; CDR3: CASKKATNTEAFF; J: TRBJ1-1; D: .; size: .; V: TRBV3-1
DNA: TGTGCCAGCAACCAGGCGGCCGATGAAGCTTTCTTT; CDR3: CASNQAADEAFF; J: TRBJ1-1; D: .; size: many; V: TRBV2
DNA: TGCAGTGCTAGTTCTATACAGGGGATTATTGAAGCTTTCTTT; CDR3: CSASSIQGIIEAFF; J: TRBJ1-1; D: TRBD1; size: .; V: TRBV20-1
DNA: TGTGCCAGCAGTGTGGACCGTGGGGGCATGAACACTGAAGCTTTCTTT; CDR3: CASSVDRGGMNTEAFF; J: TRBJ1-1; D: .; size: .; V: TRBV12-3/TRBV12-4
DNA: TGCGGGTACTCCGTATGGGGGCCCGGAGGCAATCAGCCCCAGCATTTT; CDR3: CGYSVWGPGGNQPQHF; J: TRBJ1-5; D: .; size: .; V: TRBV4-3
DNA: TGTGCCAGCAGCTTAGATCGCGGGGCTGAAAAACTGTTTTTT; CDR3: CASSLDRGAEKLFF; J: TRBJ1-4; D: .; size: .; V: TRBV12-3/TRBV12-4
DNA: TGTGCCAGTAGCACGGGCAGGGTGTGGTTCCAGCATTTT; CDR3: CASSTGRVWFQHF; J: TRBJ1-5; D: .; size: .; V: TRBV5-4
DNA: TGTGCCAGCACTCTGACAGGGACAGATACGCAGTATTTT; CDR3: CASTLTGTDTQYF; J: TRBJ2-3; D: TRBD1; size: .; V: TRBV12-3/TRBV12-4
DNA: TGTGCCAGCAGCTTGACCGACCAACAGTACTTC; CDR3: CASSLTDQQYF; J: TRBJ2-7; D: .; size: many; V: TRBV5-5
DNA: TGTGCCACCAGCAGAGATATCGGTGCTGATTCACACGTCCTCTTT; CDR3: CATSRDIGADSHVLF; J: TRBJ1-6; D: .; size: .; V: TRBV15
DNA: TGTGCCACCAGCCCGACTAGCGGGGGGTTGTACGAGCAGTACTTC; CDR3: CATSPTSGGLYEQYF; J: TRBJ2-7; D: TRBD2; size: .; V: TRBV15
DNA: TGTGCCAGCAGCTACCGGGACAGGGGCGACGAGCAGTACTTC; CDR3: CASSYRDRGDEQYF; J: TRBJ2-7; D: TRBD1; size: .; V: TRBV5-4
DNA: TGTGCCAGCAGACGCGGCGGGACAGCCCGGGGCGAGCAGCAGTTCTTC; CDR3: CASRRGGTARGEQQFF; J: TRBJ2-1; D: .; size: .; V: TRBV7-9